These 28 T cell receptor beta chains were all obtained from the same sample, sequenced in a study of shared clonotypes between healthy human individuals. Here immunoSEQ multiplex PCR was the method, and the copy in TCRdb shows in-frame clones only, minus some. Of some 2 million clones listed, roughly 95% were seen once; the top ten hold roughly 0.13%. The sequencing sample was made of naive CD4+ T cells sorted from blood. Specified subset: CD45RA+ positively selected. These receptors all stem from a young man in good health.

Notes on this clone: The same CDR3 also results from other DNA sequences found in this sample. The chain employs TRBV10-3 and TRBJ2-7, with no clear D. The germline CDR1 and CDR2 sequences are ENHRY and SYGVKD. The CDR3 has 11 residues. V shed 4 bases and J shed 1 base, with 2 bases lying between them. CDR3 nucleotide sequence: TGTGCCATCAGTGTATCCTACGAGCAGTACTTC. This gives the protein CAISVSYEQYF.

This chain connects TRBV5-4 to TRBJ2-5; 12 bases line up with TRBD1. Germline V gives CDR1 SGHNT, CDR2 YYREEE (reference sequence). V shed 0 bases and J 4 bases; nucleotides not matched to a gene: 7. The CDR3 loop spans 17 amino acids. CDR3: CASSLVGQGAILETQYF. The CDR3 DNA follows: TGTGCCAGCAGCTTGGTGGGACAGGGGGCGATCTTAGAGACCCAGTACTTC.

V usage is TRBV2 and J usage is TRBJ1-5, with 7 bases identical to TRBD1. Germline-derived CDR1 and CDR2 are SNHLY and FYNNEI. The CDR3 spans 13 residues. The junction had 11 bases not matched to a gene; V was cut back by 7 bases and J by 11 bases. The CDR3 region has the DNA TGTGCCAGCACCCCCGACAGGGTATCAGCCCAGCATTTT. Its protein product is CASTPDRVSAQHF.

The J gene is TRBJ2-7, the V gene TRBV27; D uncertain. V was trimmed by 5 bases and J by 2 bases, leaving 13 bases between them. Germline loops: CDR1 MNHEY, CDR2 SMNVEV (reference sequence). CDR3 size: 14 residues. The CDR3 nucleotides are TGTGCCAGCAGTCTGGGTAGGGAAGCCTACGAGCAGTACTTC. It is translated as CASSLGREAYEQYF.

The J gene is TRBJ2-7, the V gene TRBV5-1, with D possibly being TRBD2 (6 bases). Trimming took 5 bases from V and 2 from J, leaving 14 bases between them. The CDR3 is made up of 14 amino acids. Germline V gene data show CDR1 as SGHRS and CDR2 as YFSETQ. CDR3: CASSLADKPYEQYF. CDR3 coding DNA: TGCGCCAGCAGTTTAGCGGACAAGCCCTACGAGCAGTACTTC.

The gene calls are TRBV6-6 and TRBJ1-5; D is unclear. CDR1 and CDR2 (germline): MNHNY, SVGAGI (reference sequence). The CDR3 extends over 14 amino acids. V was cut by 6 bases and J by 5 bases, with 14 bases left in between. CDR3 coding DNA: TGTGCCAGCAGCCGACCCGGCGTCGATCAGCCCCAGCATTTT. Translation: CASSRPGVDQPQHF.

The chain is built from TRBV2 and TRBJ1-5, with D possibly matching TRBD1 (6 bases). The CDR3 extends over 14 amino acids. V dropped 8 bases and J dropped 5 bases, with 16 bases sitting between them. CDR1 and CDR2 (germline): SNHLY, FYNNEI. The CDR3 DNA follows: TGTGCCAGCCGGCCGGACAGACACTATCAGCCCCAGCATTTT. Protein product: CASRPDRHYQPQHF.

The chain combines TRBV5-1 with TRBJ2-3, with D maybe TRBD2 (6 bases). Trimming took off 4 bases at V and 2 bases at J, with 11 bases between the two ends. In germline, CDR1 is SGHRS, CDR2 YFSETQ. CDR3 size: 14 residues. CDR3 in DNA: TGCGCCAGCAGCCGACTAGAGTTCACAGATACGCAGTATTTT. Amino acid sequence: CASSRLEFTDTQYF.

Of note for this clone: This may stem from a read error, because a much larger clone lies one nucleotide away. This CDR3 is also generated by other DNA sequences in the sample. The chain combines TRBV14 with TRBJ1-2, with TRBD1 matching 7 bases. There are 12 residues in the CDR3. The V and J ends lost 5 bases and 4 bases, in that order; junction bases with no gene match: 1. Looked up from germline, CDR1 is SGHDN and CDR2 is FVKESK. CDR3 nucleotide sequence: TGTGCCAGCAGCAGGGACAGCTATGGCTACACCTTC. This codes for CASSRDSYGYTF.

CDR3 residues: CASSVVREGPYEQYF. In nucleotides, the CDR3 is TGTGCCAGCAGCGTAGTTCGGGAGGGCCCGTACGAGCAGTACTTC. This sequence joins TRBV9 and TRBJ2-7; 8 bases match TRBD2. The CDR3 sequence is 15 residues long. V was clipped by 0 bases and J by 4 bases; unmatched bases: 6. Germline CDR1 is SGDLS and CDR2 is YYNGEE.

V gene TRBV4-3 combines with J gene TRBJ1-5; no definite D call. CDR1 and CDR2 (germline): LGHNA, YSLEER. Trimming cost V 0 bases and J 7 bases, with 13 bases left between them. This CDR3 has 15 amino acids. CDR3 nucleotide sequence: TGCGCCAGCAGCCAAGAAGTTAATCTCGGGCAGCCCCAGCATTTT. Translated, it gives CASSQEVNLGQPQHF.

The chain recombines TRBV5-6 with TRBJ2-1, with D hard to call. V was cut by 2 bases and J by 9 bases, with 6 bases left in between. Germline V gene data show CDR1 as SGHDT and CDR2 as YYEEEE. The CDR3 sequence is 11 residues long. The CDR3 sequence: CASSFVGEQFF. The CDR3 nucleotides read TGTGCCAGCAGCTTCGTCGGTGAGCAGTTCTTC.

The chain links TRBV5-5 to TRBJ1-6, with D perhaps matching TRBD1 (6 bases). V was clipped by 0 bases and J by 5 bases, with 6 bases between them. CDR1 SGHKS and CDR2 YYEKEE come from the germline V gene (reference sequence). The CDR3 runs 14 residues. CDR3 region: CASSLGQDNSPLHF. CDR3 bases: TGTGCCAGCAGCTTGGGACAGGATAATTCACCCCTCCACTTT.

The chain uses TRBV9 and TRBJ1-4, with 8 bases lining up with TRBD1. V lost 0 bases, J lost 8 bases, and 6 bases stayed unmatched. Germline V gene data show CDR1 as SGDLS and CDR2 as YYNGEE. The CDR3 is made up of 15 amino acids. The CDR3 nucleotides are TGTGCCAGCAGCGTAGAGCGACAGGGGTTCGAAAAACTGTTTTTT. It yields the protein CASSVERQGFEKLFF.

The chain is built from TRBV9 and TRBJ2-2; 15 positions match TRBD2. The CDR3 is 17 amino acids. Germline V gene data show CDR1 as SGDLS and CDR2 as YYNGEE. The ends lost 6 bases at V and 4 bases at J; junction bases unmatched: 7. The CDR3 spells CASTLEGLAGGTGELFF. The CDR3 DNA reads TGTGCCAGCACCCTAGAGGGACTAGCGGGGGGCACCGGGGAGCTGTTTTTT.

Comment on this clone: This CDR3 is also generated by other DNA sequences in the sample. The chain combines TRBV5-1 with TRBJ1-2; the D gene is possibly TRBD1 (5 bases). CDR1 and CDR2 (germline): SGHRS, YFSETQ. The ends were cut back, 0 bases at V and 2 bases at J, with 11 bases in the middle. The CDR3 contains 15 residues. CDR3 coding DNA: TGCGCCAGCAGCTTGGCCGGGACGGCCAACTATGGCTACACCTTC. It translates to CASSLAGTANYGYTF.

This clone was observed once. CDR3 DNA: TGTGCCAGCAGTTACTCGCCGAGGGGGCAAACCTACGAGCAGTACTTC. It translates to CASSYSPRGQTYEQYF. The chain has TRBV6-6 and TRBJ2-7; 7 bases map to TRBD1. V gave up 0 bases and J gave up 2 bases; unmatched junction bases: 7. CDR1 is MNHNY, CDR2 SVGAGI, per germline (reference sequence). This CDR3 region has 16 residues.

Points on this clone: The sample has other DNA sequences that encode this CDR3 too. J is TRBJ2-7 and V is TRBV7-9; D is ambiguous. The germline gives CDR1 SEHNR, CDR2 FQNEAQ (reference sequence). Trimming removed 0 bases from V and 2 bases from J, with 2 bases in between. This CDR3 spans 12 amino acids. CDR3 region: CASSLATYEQYF. The DNA for the CDR3 is TGTGCCAGCAGCTTAGCTACCTACGAGCAGTACTTC.

This chain connects TRBV30 to TRBJ2-2, with unresolved D. CDR3 length: 14 amino acids. Germline values: CDR1 GTSNPN, CDR2 SVGIG (reference sequence). The V gene lost 1 base and the J gene lost 1 base, with 7 bases spanning the gap. Here the CDR3 reads CAWSALQNTGELFF. CDR3 coding DNA: TGTGCCTGGAGTGCCTTACAGAACACCGGGGAGCTGTTTTTT.

Notes on this clone: Other DNA sequences in this sample translate to the same CDR3. V usage is TRBV6-5 and J usage is TRBJ1-5, with a tentative D call TRBD1 (5 bases). There are 15 residues in the CDR3. Germline values: CDR1 MNHEY, CDR2 SVGAGI. The germline V and J ends were trimmed by 0 bases and 0 bases, with 6 bases remaining between them. CDR3 nucleotide sequence: TGTGCCAGCAGTTACTCGGGGGATAGCAATCAGCCCCAGCATTTT. Translated: CASSYSGDSNQPQHF.

This clone was picked up one time. The chain links TRBV6-5 to TRBJ2-5; 10 nucleotides line up with TRBD2. The V gene end was trimmed by 4 bases and the J gene end by 5 bases; junction bases not matched to a gene: 10. The germline gives CDR1 MNHEY, CDR2 SVGAGI. This CDR3 is built from 16 residues. CDR3 in amino acids: CASSSLAGGTSETQYF. The CDR3 coding sequence is TGTGCCAGCAGTTCTTTAGCGGGGGGCACATCGGAGACCCAGTACTTC.

The V and J genes are TRBV6-5 and TRBJ2-7; TRBD2 might be the D (5 bases). The V and J ends lost 2 bases and 6 bases respectively, with 5 bases between them. The CDR3 consists of 11 residues. Germline assignment: CDR1 MNHEY and CDR2 SVGAGI. Here the CDR3 DNA reads TGTGCCAGCAGTTACGCGGGCGAGCAGTACTTC. Translating it yields CASSYAGEQYF.

The V call is TRBV9, the J call TRBJ2-7, with D possibly matching TRBD1 (5 bases). CDR3 length: 15 amino acids. Looked up from germline, CDR1 is SGDLS and CDR2 is YYNGEE. V lost 0 bases and J 6 bases, leaving 16 bases between the germline ends. The CDR3 coding sequence is TGTGCCAGCAGCGTAGCTTGGCAGGGCGGTGGCGAGCAGTACTTC. As protein: CASSVAWQGGGEQYF.

V gene TRBV11-2 combines with J gene TRBJ2-7; no clear D gene. The CDR3 contains 14 residues. Trimming stripped 2 bases from V and 2 bases from J, with 10 bases between. Germline CDR1 is SGHAT and CDR2 is FQNNGV. CDR3 sequence: CASSLIRQPYEQYF. The CDR3, as DNA: TGTGCCAGCAGCTTAATTAGGCAGCCCTACGAGCAGTACTTC.

Regarding this clone: The junction does not match germline at one end; this may be a read error. Here the CDR3 reads CACRDRSTSHF. CDR3 bases: TGTGCCTGCAGGGACAGGTCGACCTCCCACTTC. The V gene is TRBV30, the J gene TRBJ1-2; 8 bases map to TRBD1. There are 11 residues in the CDR3. Per germline, CDR1 GTSNPN and CDR2 SVGIG (reference sequence).

The chain couples TRBV18 to TRBJ1-1; D uncertain. Trimming removed 2 bases from V and 6 bases from J, with 10 bases in between. Germline CDR1 KGHSH, CDR2 LQKENI. The CDR3 totals 13 residues. CDR3 DNA: TGTGCCAGCTCACCAGAGGGTCAGGCTGAAGCTTTCTTT. Translating it yields CASSPEGQAEAFF. The variable domain in full, with the rest retrieved from reference TRBV18 and TRBJ1-1, is NAGVMQNPRHLVRRRGQEARLRCSPMKGHSHVYWYRQLPEEGLKFMVYLQKENIIDESGMPKERFSAEFPKEGPSILRIQQVVRGDSAAYFCASSPEGQAEAFFGQGTRLTVV.

In this sample, this clone turned up once. Other DNA sequences in the sample encode the same CDR3. The chain couples TRBV10-3 to TRBJ2-7; tentative D call: TRBD2 (6 bases). CDR3 length equals 15 residues. The germline V gene has CDR1 ENHRY and CDR2 SYGVKD. With 0 bases removed from V and 0 bases from J, the gap between germline ends came to 9 bases. The DNA of the CDR3 is TGTGCCATCAGTGAGTCGGGGGGAAACTCCTACGAGCAGTACTTC. It is translated as CAISESGGNSYEQYF.

This clone has only one observation. This chain joins TRBV28 and TRBJ2-7, with D possibly being TRBD1 (6 bases). Germline lookup yields CDR1 MDHEN and CDR2 SYDVKM. The CDR3 has 13 residues. Trimming cost V 6 bases and J 4 bases, with 13 bases left between them. The CDR3 coding sequence is TGTGCCAGCAGGTCCGACAGGTATTACGAGCAGTACTTC. It is translated as CASRSDRYYEQYF.